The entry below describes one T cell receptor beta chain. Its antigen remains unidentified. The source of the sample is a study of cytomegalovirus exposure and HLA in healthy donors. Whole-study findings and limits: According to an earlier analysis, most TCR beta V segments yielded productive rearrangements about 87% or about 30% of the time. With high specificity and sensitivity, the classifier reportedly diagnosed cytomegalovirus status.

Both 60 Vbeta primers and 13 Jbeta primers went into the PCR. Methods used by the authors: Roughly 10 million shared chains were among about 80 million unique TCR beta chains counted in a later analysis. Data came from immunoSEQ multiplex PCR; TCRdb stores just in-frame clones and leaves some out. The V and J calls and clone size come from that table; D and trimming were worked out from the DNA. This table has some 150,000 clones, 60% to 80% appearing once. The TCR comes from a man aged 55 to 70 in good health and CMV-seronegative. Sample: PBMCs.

The CDR3 nucleotides are TGTGCCAGCAGAAAACTAGCGGGGGGACAAGAGACCCAGTACTTC. Protein sequence: CASRKLAGGQETQYF. The V gene is TRBV2, the J gene TRBJ2-5; 12 positions agree with TRBD2. The ends lost 6 bases at V and 2 bases at J; junction bases unmatched: 4. The CDR3 is 15 residues long. Germline CDR1 is SNHLY and CDR2 is FYNNEI.